Listed below are T cell receptor beta chains from one sample, sequenced in a study of cytomegalovirus exposure and HLA in healthy donors. TCRdb's copy holds only in-frame clones and misses some; the assay was immunoSEQ multiplex PCR. Seen here are 160,000 or so clones, over 75% observed once, and the top ten hold around 0.46%. The sequencing sample was made of PBMCs. All receptors derive from a woman aged 50 to 60 in good health and CMV-seronegative. CDR3s include the opening cysteine and the closing phenylalanine or tryptophan. The D gene is left open where the match is weak. Expanded clones get a size class; other rows say once, few or many, or leave the size out.

clone_size	d_call	v_call	j_call	cdr3_aa	cdr3_nt
NA	NA	TRBV7-5	TRBJ2-1	CARSQRGQSSYNEQFF	TGTGCCAGAAGCCAGAGGGGACAGAGCTCCTACAATGAGCAGTTCTTC
NA	NA	TRBV6-1	TRBJ2-7	CASSEQGSSYEQYF	TGTGCCAGCAGTGAACAGGGAAGCTCCTACGAGCAGTACTTC
NA	NA	TRBV25-1	TRBJ2-6	CASSPTATSGANVLTF	TGTGCCAGCAGTCCGACAGCAACCTCTGGGGCCAACGTCCTGACTTTC
NA	NA	TRBV5-1	TRBJ2-5	CASGSGTDLGTQYF	TGCGCCAGCGGTTCGGGAACGGACCTTGGGACCCAGTACTTC
NA	NA	TRBV6-9	TRBJ2-3	CASSCTSALTGLDPDTQYF	TGTGCCAGCAGTTGCACCTCGGCACTGACAGGACTAGACCCAGATACGCAGTATTTT
NA	TRBD2	TRBV27	TRBJ2-1	CASSDPGLAHEQFF	TGTGCCAGCAGCGATCCGGGACTAGCCCATGAGCAGTTCTTC
few	TRBD1	TRBV19	TRBJ1-2	CASDRGRNYGYTF	TGTGCCAGCGACAGGGGGCGAAACTATGGCTACACCTTC
once	TRBD1	TRBV7-6	TRBJ1-2	CASSQSHEGAHYGYTF	TGTGCCAGCAGCCAATCCCATGAGGGGGCCCACTATGGCTACACCTTC
NA	NA	TRBV19	TRBJ2-1	CASSVNRVRGSYNEQFF	TGTGCCAGTAGTGTAAACAGGGTTAGGGGATCCTACAATGAGCAGTTCTTC
once	TRBD2	TRBV19	TRBJ2-5	CASSTGLASETQYF	TGTGCCAGTAGTACAGGACTAGCGAGTGAGACCCAGTACTTC
once	TRBD1	TRBV27	TRBJ1-6	CASSFRDRGFSYNSPLHF	TGTGCCAGCAGTTTCCGGGACAGGGGTTTCTCCTATAATTCACCCCTCCACTTT
few	TRBD1	TRBV5-4	TRBJ2-7	CASSSPPDRLSYEQYF	TGTGCCAGCAGCAGCCCCCCGGACAGGCTCTCCTACGAGCAGTACTTC
few	TRBD1	TRBV28	TRBJ2-7	CASSPVGQAYEQYF	TGTGCCAGCAGTCCGGTAGGACAGGCCTACGAGCAGTACTTC
NA	NA	TRBV9	TRBJ2-7	CASSVDGIGGIEQYF	TGTGCCAGCAGCGTAGACGGAATTGGGGGGATCGAGCAGTACTTC
NA	TRBD2	TRBV28	TRBJ2-1	CASSTGTSGLYNEQFF	TGTGCCAGCAGCACCGGGACTAGCGGGTTGTACAATGAGCAGTTCTTC
NA	TRBD2	TRBV28	TRBJ2-3	CASSWTSGSTDTQYF	TGTGCCAGCAGTTGGACTAGCGGTAGCACAGATACGCAGTATTTT
NA	NA	TRBV5-4	TRBJ2-1	CASSQGNEQFF	TGTGCCAGCAGCCAGGGCAATGAGCAGTTCTTC
NA	NA	TRBV5-1	TRBJ1-1	CASRGAAQGEAFF	TGCGCCAGCAGGGGGGCTGCCCAGGGGGAAGCTTTCTTT
NA	NA	TRBV6-5	TRBJ2-7	CASSYDSRGAYEQYF	TGTGCCAGCAGTTACGACAGTAGAGGAGCCTACGAGCAGTACTTC
NA	NA	TRBV4-3	TRBJ2-6	CASSQDSPFSGANVLTF	TGCGCCAGCAGCCAAGATAGCCCATTTTCTGGGGCCAACGTCCTGACTTTC
NA	TRBD1	TRBV4-1	TRBJ2-3	CASSQKDRVALSTDTQYF	TGCGCCAGCAGCCAGAAGGACAGGGTGGCCCTTAGCACAGATACGCAGTATTTT
NA	NA	TRBV2	TRBJ2-1	CASNREGVMSYNEQFF	TGTGCCAGCAACAGGGAGGGAGTAATGTCCTACAATGAGCAGTTCTTC
NA	NA	TRBV13	TRBJ2-7	CASSLGESSYEQYF	TGTGCCAGCAGCTTAGGGGAGAGCTCCTACGAGCAGTACTTC
NA	TRBD1	TRBV30	TRBJ2-7	CAWNENYRGLTSYEQYF	TGTGCCTGGAACGAAAATTACAGGGGTCTTACCTCCTACGAGCAGTACTTC
NA	NA	TRBV2	TRBJ2-2	CASRYDRTNTGELFF	TGTGCCAGCAGGTACGACAGAACGAACACCGGGGAGCTGTTTTTT
NA	TRBD2	TRBV28	TRBJ2-1	CASSKSGSSYNEQFF	TGTGCCAGCAGTAAAAGCGGGAGCTCCTACAATGAGCAGTTCTTC
NA	TRBD1	TRBV2	TRBJ2-6	CASSGTGGPSGANVLTF	TGTGCCAGCAGTGGGACAGGGGGGCCCTCTGGGGCCAACGTCCTGACTTTC
NA	NA	TRBV9	TRBJ1-3	CASSVVPQGLLSGNTIYF	TGTGCCAGCAGCGTAGTTCCTCAGGGGCTACTCTCTGGAAACACCATATATTTT
NA	NA	TRBV5-1	TRBJ2-3	CASSFGGTYTDTQYF	TGCGCCAGCAGCTTTGGCGGGACGTACACAGATACGCAGTATTTT
NA	TRBD1	TRBV28	TRBJ1-2	CASSLGDRLYGYTF	TGTGCCAGCAGTTTAGGGGACAGACTCTATGGCTACACCTTC
once	TRBD1	TRBV9	TRBJ2-5	CASSSRTGGKETQYF	TGTGCCAGCAGCTCAAGGACAGGGGGAAAAGAGACCCAGTACTTC
once	TRBD1	TRBV27	TRBJ2-2	CASSFSTGGNTGELFF	TGTGCCAGCAGTTTCTCGACAGGGGGGAACACCGGGGAGCTGTTTTTT
NA	TRBD2	TRBV2	TRBJ2-7	CASRAGLAGAYEQYF	TGTGCCAGCAGAGCCGGACTAGCGGGGGCCTACGAGCAGTACTTC
few	TRBD2	TRBV7-2	TRBJ2-7	CASSGYGTRVYEQYF	TGTGCCAGCAGCGGTTACGGGACTAGGGTCTACGAGCAGTACTTC
NA	NA	TRBV5-1	TRBJ2-6	CASSPTTRTGANVLTF	TGCGCCAGCAGCCCTACGACGAGGACAGGGGCCAACGTCCTGACTTTC
NA	TRBD2	TRBV30	TRBJ2-7	CAWSSGSSYEQYF	TGTGCCTGGAGTAGCGGGAGCTCCTACGAGCAGTACTTC
once	TRBD2	TRBV9	TRBJ2-1	CASTRGRGDYNEQFF	TGTGCCAGCACACGCGGGAGGGGAGACTACAATGAGCAGTTCTTC
NA	NA	TRBV5-1	TRBJ1-1	CASSRDSASTEAFF	TGCGCCAGCAGCCGTGACAGCGCCAGCACTGAAGCTTTCTTT
NA	NA	TRBV27	TRBJ1-1	CASSPLWTAGNSAEAFF	TGTGCCAGCAGTCCTCTTTGGACAGCGGGGAACTCGGCTGAAGCTTTCTTT
NA	TRBD1	TRBV9	TRBJ2-5	CASSGGTGRETQYF	TGTGCCAGCAGCGGTGGGACAGGGAGAGAGACCCAGTACTTC
NA	NA	TRBV10-2	TRBJ1-1	CASSRSSTEAFF	TGCGCCAGCAGTCGGAGTAGCACTGAAGCTTTCTTT
NA	NA	TRBV6-1	TRBJ2-7	CASRTPGAHGQYF	TGTGCCAGCAGAACCCCGGGAGCACATGGGCAGTACTTC
NA	NA	TRBV23-1	TRBJ2-7	CARLGEQYF	TGCGCCAGACTCGGCGAGCAGTACTTC
NA	TRBD1	TRBV18	TRBJ1-1	CASSSTGGTEAFF	TGTGCCAGCTCATCGACAGGGGGAACTGAAGCTTTCTTT
NA	TRBD1	TRBV30	TRBJ2-7	CAGDREGEQYF	TGTGCCGGCGACAGGGAAGGCGAGCAGTACTTC
NA	NA	TRBV14	TRBJ1-1	CASSPRGHQNTEAFF	TGTGCCAGCAGCCCACGGGGACACCAGAACACTGAAGCTTTCTTT
NA	NA	TRBV7-9	TRBJ2-7	CASSPLGVGGAYEQYF	TGTGCCAGCAGCCCGCTGGGTGTAGGCGGCGCCTACGAGCAGTACTTC
NA	NA	TRBV7-8	TRBJ1-1	CASSLFRDFGAYTEAFF	TGTGCCAGCAGCTTATTCCGGGACTTCGGGGCTTATACTGAAGCTTTCTTT
NA	NA	TRBV2	TRBJ2-3	CASSEVFGGRPLF	TGTGCCAGCAGTGAAGTATTTGGCGGCCGTCCTCTTTTT
NA	TRBD2	TRBV2	TRBJ2-5	CASSVGGAETQYF	TGTGCCAGCAGTGTCGGGGGGGCTGAGACCCAGTACTTC
NA	NA	TRBV9	TRBJ1-5	CASSVDGGNQPQHF	TGTGCCAGCAGCGTAGACGGGGGGAATCAGCCCCAGCATTTT
NA	NA	TRBV27	TRBJ1-2	CASTTLAGGRNGYTF	TGTGCCAGCACCACCTTAGCCGGAGGCAGGAATGGCTACACCTTC
NA	NA	TRBV5-1	TRBJ2-1	CASSPGLYSYNEQFF	TGCGCCAGCAGCCCCGGACTTTACTCCTACAATGAGCAGTTCTTC
NA	TRBD1	TRBV29-1	TRBJ2-5	CSVDSRRTGESETQYF	TGCAGCGTAGACTCAAGAAGGACAGGGGAATCGGAGACCCAGTACTTC
NA	NA	TRBV5-1	TRBJ1-6	CASSGGGEGSPLHF	TGCGCCAGCAGCGGGGGGGGAGAAGGCTCACCCCTCCACTTT
NA	TRBD1	TRBV2	TRBJ2-6	CASRGTGTLTGANVLTF	TGTGCCAGCAGGGGGACAGGGACCCTTACTGGGGCCAACGTCCTGACTTTC
NA	NA	TRBV15	TRBJ2-7	CATSKTGTRSYEQYF	TGTGCCACCAGCAAAACAGGAACGAGGTCCTACGAGCAGTACTTC
NA	TRBD1	TRBV19	TRBJ1-5	CASSRYRGDWPQHF	TGTGCCAGTAGTAGATACAGGGGTGATTGGCCCCAGCATTTT
NA	NA	TRBV6-4	TRBJ1-1	CASSDGGTNTEAFF	TGTGCCAGCAGTGACGGGGGGACCAACACTGAAGCTTTCTTT
NA	NA	TRBV28	TRBJ2-7	CASSLRSEQYF	TGTGCCAGCAGTTTGCGCAGCGAGCAGTACTTC